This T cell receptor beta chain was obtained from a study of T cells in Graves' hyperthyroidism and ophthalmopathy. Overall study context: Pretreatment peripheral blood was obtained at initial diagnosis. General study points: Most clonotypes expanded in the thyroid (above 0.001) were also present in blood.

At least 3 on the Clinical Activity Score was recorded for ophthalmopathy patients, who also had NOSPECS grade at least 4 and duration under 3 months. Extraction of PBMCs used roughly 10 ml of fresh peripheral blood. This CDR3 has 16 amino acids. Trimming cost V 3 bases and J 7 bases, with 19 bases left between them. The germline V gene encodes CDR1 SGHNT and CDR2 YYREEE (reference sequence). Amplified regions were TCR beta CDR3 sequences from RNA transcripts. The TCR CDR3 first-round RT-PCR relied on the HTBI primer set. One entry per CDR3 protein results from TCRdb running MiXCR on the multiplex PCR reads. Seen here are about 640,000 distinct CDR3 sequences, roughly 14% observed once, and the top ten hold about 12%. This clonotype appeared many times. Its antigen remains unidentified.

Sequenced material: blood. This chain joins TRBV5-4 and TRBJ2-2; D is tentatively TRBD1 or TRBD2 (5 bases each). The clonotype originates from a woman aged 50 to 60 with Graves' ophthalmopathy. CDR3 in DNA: TGTGCCAGCAGCTCCTCCGTGGGGGAGAAGGGCGGGGAGCTGTTTTTT. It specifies CASSSSVGEKGGELFF.